This entry describes one T cell receptor beta chain. This entry comes from a study of blood T cell repertoires in COVID-19. Looking at the study overall: Spain, Italy and the United States supplied samples that represented acute and convalescent COVID-19.

CDR1 and CDR2 (germline): SGHDT, YYEEEE. The CDR3 contains 14 residues. J was trimmed by 6 bases and V by 4 bases; bases with no gene match: 8. Sequencing used immunoSEQ multiplex PCR; TCRdb keeps in-frame clones, though not all of them. This table holds fewer than 250,000 clones, about 80% found once. This sequence originates from a woman in her forties or fifties who had been exposed to COVID-19. This chain uses TRBV5-6 with TRBJ1-1; TRBD1 aligns across 8 bases. Sample: PBMCs or T cells enriched from blood (not recorded which). The CDR3 reads CASSPTGGGSEAFF. The DNA for the CDR3 is TGTGCCAGCAGCCCCACAGGGGGGGGGTCTGAAGCTTTCTTT.